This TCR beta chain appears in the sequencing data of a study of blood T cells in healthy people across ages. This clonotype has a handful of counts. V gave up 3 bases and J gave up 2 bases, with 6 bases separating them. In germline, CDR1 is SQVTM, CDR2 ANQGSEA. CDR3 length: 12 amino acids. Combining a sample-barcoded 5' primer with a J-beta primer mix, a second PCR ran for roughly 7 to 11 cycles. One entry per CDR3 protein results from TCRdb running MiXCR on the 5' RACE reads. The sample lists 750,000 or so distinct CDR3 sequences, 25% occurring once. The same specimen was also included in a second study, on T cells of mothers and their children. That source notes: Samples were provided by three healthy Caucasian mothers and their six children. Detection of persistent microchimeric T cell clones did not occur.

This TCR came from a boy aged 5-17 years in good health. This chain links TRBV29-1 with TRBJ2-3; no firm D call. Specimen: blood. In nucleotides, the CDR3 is TGCAGCGTTGATTTTTACACAGATACGCAGTATTTT. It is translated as CSVDFYTDTQYF.